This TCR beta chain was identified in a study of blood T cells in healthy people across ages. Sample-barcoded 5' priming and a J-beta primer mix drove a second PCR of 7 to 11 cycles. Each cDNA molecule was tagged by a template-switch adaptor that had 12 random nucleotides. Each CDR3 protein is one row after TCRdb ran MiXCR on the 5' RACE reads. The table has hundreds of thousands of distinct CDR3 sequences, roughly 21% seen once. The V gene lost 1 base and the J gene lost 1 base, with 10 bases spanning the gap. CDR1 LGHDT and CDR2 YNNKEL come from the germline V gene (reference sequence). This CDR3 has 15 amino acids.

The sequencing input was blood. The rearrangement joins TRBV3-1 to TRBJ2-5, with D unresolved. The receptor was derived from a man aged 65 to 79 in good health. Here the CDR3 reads CASSQVRTAQETQYF. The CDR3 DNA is TGTGCCAGCAGCCAAGTTCGAACAGCCCAAGAGACCCAGTACTTC.